This TCR beta chain stems from a study of cytomegalovirus exposure and HLA in healthy donors. Germline CDR1 is SQVTM and CDR2 is ANQGSEA. This CDR3 has 13 amino acids. Trimming left V 6 bases short and J 5 bases short, with 16 bases between. This PCR relied on a set of 60 Vbeta primers and 13 Jbeta primers. The protocol was immunoSEQ multiplex PCR, while the TCRdb copy is restricted to in-frame clones and leaves out a portion. The sample records around 140,000 clones, 61% being singletons. This chain uses TRBV29-1 with TRBJ1-2, with a possible D match to TRBD1 (5 bases). The sample taken for sequencing was PBMCs. The TCR sequence derives from a male donor in good health and CMV-seronegative. Here the CDR3 DNA reads TGCAGCGTAGCTCTACTCGGGGGGTATGGCTACACCTTC. Translation gives CSVALLGGYGYTF.